This TCR beta chain was observed in a study of shared clonotypes between healthy human individuals (dated by TCRdb to 2020 to 2022). Broadly, across the study: A few men and two women, aged 18 to 49 years, made up the cohort. For each donor, CD4 naive and CD4 memory were each run on three plates, CD8 naive on two plates, and CD8 memory on one plate. Different laboratories and diverse techniques were used to prepare libraries and sequence TCR repertoires, to increase sequencing depth and limit assay-specific biases. To estimate repertoire size and how much clonotype sharing occurs between individuals, the study deeply sequenced the blood TCR repertoires of five or six healthy adults. Leukapheresis yielded between about 0.9 and 8.9 billion PBMCs per donor.

Using the deep immunoSEQ assay, multiplex PCR amplified TCR CDR3 regions from genomic DNA. Extracted genomic DNA from each cell subset was spread evenly across all wells of several immunoSEQ 96-well plates, with each plate serving as a replicate. For sorted subsets, 200 ng of genomic DNA, equivalent to some 30,000 T cell genomes, went into each replicate PCR. Purified libraries were quantified with a Qubit 3.0 fluorometer, sized on a Bioanalyzer 2100, and re-quantified with the KAPA Library Quantification kit. Each immunoSEQ 96-well plate was sequenced on its own single-read 150-cycle Illumina NextSeq 550 flow cell. As for the original processing: The immunoSEQ output contained only junctional sequences without quality scores, so filtering could not match that applied to full-length reads. Sequences were annotated with PyIR, a Python wrapper for IgBLAST v1.9, using IMGT germline references to assign V/J genes and CDR3. Reads were filtered out if the reads had weak V/J assignments (E-value above 1e-6), no CDR3, stop codons, out-of-frame junctions, or ambiguous translated residues. V3J clonotypes were defined as sequences sharing an identical inferred V gene, J gene, and CDR3 amino acid sequence. Percentage overlap between repertoires was computed as shared unique clonotypes divided by the size of the smaller repertoire. Repertoire richness was assessed with RTK rarefaction, the Chao1 estimator, and Recon v2.1 estimates of unobserved clonotypes. Generation probabilities for all TCRbeta clonotypes obtained by the gDNA method from a handful of donors were computed using OLGA. TCRdb re-hosts the immuneACCESS table, in-frame sequences only. Its copies lack some clones; in the studies checked, an unresolved V gene accounts for under half of them, and the cause for the rest is not known. V and J calls and clone size come straight from that table; D and trimming were deduced from the DNA. The sample yields approximately 720,000 clones; 60% to 80% were counted once. Under 2% of the sample is taken by the ten largest.

The germline V gene yields ENHRY for CDR1 and SYGVKD for CDR2. There are 15 amino acids in the CDR3, from cysteine to phenylalanine inclusive. Of the read, only the CDR3 DNA is kept; its 45 bases are in frame from base 1. Relative to germline, V is 3 bases shorter and J is 7 bases shorter, with 19 bases between their ends. Comments on this clone: The antigen it recognizes is unknown. Base qualities are not at hand, and no much larger clone is one base apart.

Beyond this particular receptor, the publication reports: Sharing across a few donors was observed for approximately 5% of naive CD4, under 4% of naive CD8, 2% to 2.5% of memory CD4, and roughly 0.4% of memory CD8 clonotypes. Compared with non-shared clonotypes, clonotypes shared by all four sorted-subset donors had higher generation probabilities. Based on pairwise subsampling, the degree of clonotype sharing among donors was expected to be affected by sequencing depth. Sampling was restricted to blood, and TCR repertoires in tissue are likely to differ from TCR repertoires in blood. Rarefaction of sorted-subset datasets indicated incomplete sequencing despite the large sequencing depth. Larger estimated clonotype richness was generally found for naive subsets than for memory subsets. Because the study included a small number of donors, the genetic and exposure-history diversity represented was limited.

Healthy HIV-negative adults with no recently reported acute infections or vaccinations were included as donors. Every donor was a Caucasian adult living in Nashville, Tennessee, USA. CD4+ T cells were enriched through magnetic negative selection, after which naive cells were positively selected on CD45RA and the remaining negative fraction served as the memory subset. After blood collection by leukapheresis, PBMCs were isolated using Ficoll-Histopaque density gradient centrifugation and then cryopreserved in the vapor phase of liquid nitrogen. Analytical flow cytometry was used to check the purity and quantity of each magnetically sorted T cell population. Genomic DNA was isolated from each sorted fraction and quantified by UV absorbance on a Nanodrop 2000c.

Sequencing was performed on memory CD4+ T cells sorted from blood. The intended sense of this specimen's cell subset or site label: CD45RA-negative fraction. The sequence was obtained from a woman aged 25 to 39 in good health. The chain joins TRBV10-3 to TRBJ2-7; the D gene identity is not certain. The DNA is TGTGCCATCAGTGATCCGGCTCTTTCCCCCCGAGAGCAGTACTTC. Its translation reads: CAISDPALSPREQYF.